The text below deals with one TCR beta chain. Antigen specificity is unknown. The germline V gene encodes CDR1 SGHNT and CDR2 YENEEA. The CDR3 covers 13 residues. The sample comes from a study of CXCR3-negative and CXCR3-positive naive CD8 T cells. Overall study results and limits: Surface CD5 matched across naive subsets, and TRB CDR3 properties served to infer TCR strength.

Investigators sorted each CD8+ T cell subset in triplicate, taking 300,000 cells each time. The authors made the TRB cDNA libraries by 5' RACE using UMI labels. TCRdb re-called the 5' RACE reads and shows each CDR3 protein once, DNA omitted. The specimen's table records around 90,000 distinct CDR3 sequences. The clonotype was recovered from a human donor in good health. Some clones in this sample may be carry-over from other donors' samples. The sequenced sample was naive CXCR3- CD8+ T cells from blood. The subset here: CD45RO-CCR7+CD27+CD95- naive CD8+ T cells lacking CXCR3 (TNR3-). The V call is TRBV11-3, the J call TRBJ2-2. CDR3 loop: CASSLRVGGELFF.